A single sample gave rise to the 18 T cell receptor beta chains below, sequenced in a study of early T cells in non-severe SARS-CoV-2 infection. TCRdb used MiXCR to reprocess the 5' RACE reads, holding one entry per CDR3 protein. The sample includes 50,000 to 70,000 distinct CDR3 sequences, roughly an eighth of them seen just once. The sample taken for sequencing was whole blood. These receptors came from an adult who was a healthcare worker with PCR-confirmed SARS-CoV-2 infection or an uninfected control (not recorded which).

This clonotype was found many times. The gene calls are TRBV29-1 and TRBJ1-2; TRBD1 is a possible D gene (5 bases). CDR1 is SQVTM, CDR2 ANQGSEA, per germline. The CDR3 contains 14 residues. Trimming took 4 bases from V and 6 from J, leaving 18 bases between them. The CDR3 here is CSVGAGLQKDGYTF. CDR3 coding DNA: TGCAGCGTTGGGGCAGGGCTACAAAAAGATGGCTACACCTTC.

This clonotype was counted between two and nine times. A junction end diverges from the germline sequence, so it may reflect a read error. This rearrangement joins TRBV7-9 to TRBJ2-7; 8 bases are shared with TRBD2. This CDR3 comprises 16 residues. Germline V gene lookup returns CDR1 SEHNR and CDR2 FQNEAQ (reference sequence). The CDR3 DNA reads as TGTGCCACCAGCCACGTAGCGGGGATCTTCTCCTACGAGCAGTACTTC. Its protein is CATSHVAGIFSYEQYF.

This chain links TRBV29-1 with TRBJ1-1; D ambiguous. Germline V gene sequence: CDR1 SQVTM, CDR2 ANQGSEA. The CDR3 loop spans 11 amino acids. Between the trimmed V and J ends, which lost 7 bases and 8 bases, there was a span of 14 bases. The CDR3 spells CSGGRGVEAFF. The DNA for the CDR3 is TGCAGCGGTGGACGGGGAGTCGAAGCTTTCTTT. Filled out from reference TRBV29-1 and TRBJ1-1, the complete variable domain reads SAVISQKPSRDICQRGTSLTIQCQVDSQVTMMFWYRQQPGQSLTLIATANQGSEATYESGFVIDKFPISRPNLTFSTLTVSNMSPEDSSIYLCSGGRGVEAFFGQGTRLTVV.

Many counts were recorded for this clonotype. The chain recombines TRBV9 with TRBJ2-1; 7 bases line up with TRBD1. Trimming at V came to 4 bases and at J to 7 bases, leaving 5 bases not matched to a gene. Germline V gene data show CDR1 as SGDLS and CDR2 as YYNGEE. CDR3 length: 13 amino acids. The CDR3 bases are TGTGCCAGCAGCACACAGGGGACAAATGAGCAGTTCTTC. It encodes CASSTQGTNEQFF.

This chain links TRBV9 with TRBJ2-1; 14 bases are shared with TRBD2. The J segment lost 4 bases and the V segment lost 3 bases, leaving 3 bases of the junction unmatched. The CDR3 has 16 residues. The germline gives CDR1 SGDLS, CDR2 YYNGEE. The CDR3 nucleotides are TGTGCCAGCAGCGCGGGACTAGCGGGAGTGTACAATGAGCAGTTCTTC. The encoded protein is CASSAGLAGVYNEQFF.

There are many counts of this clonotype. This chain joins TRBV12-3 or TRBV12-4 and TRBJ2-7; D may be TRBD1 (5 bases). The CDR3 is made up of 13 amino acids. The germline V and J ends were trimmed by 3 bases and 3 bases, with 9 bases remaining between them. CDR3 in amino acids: CASSFLTDYEQYF. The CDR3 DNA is TGTGCCAGCAGTTTTCTGACAGACTACGAGCAGTACTTC.

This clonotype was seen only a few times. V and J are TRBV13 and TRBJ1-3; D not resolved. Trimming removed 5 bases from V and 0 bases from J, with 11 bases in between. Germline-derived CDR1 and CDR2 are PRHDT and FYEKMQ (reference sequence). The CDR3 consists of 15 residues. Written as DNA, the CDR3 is TGTGCCAGCAGCAACCGCGGGCCCTCTGGAAACACCATATATTTT. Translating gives CASSNRGPSGNTIYF.

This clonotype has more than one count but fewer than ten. The CDR3 DNA reads TGTGCCAGCAGCCAAAGGGTGACTAGCGGGGGAAATGAGCAGTTCTTC. Protein: CASSQRVTSGGNEQFF. V gene TRBV5-8 combines with J gene TRBJ2-1; 12 bases align to TRBD2. With V trimmed by 4 bases and J by 7 bases, 9 bases remained unmatched. Per germline, CDR1 SGHTS and CDR2 YDEGEE. The CDR3 is made up of 16 amino acids.

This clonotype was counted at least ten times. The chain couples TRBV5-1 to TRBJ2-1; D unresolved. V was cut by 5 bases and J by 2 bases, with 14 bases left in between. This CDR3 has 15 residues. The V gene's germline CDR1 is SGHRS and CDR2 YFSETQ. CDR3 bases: TGCGCCAGCAGGCATCCCAGGAATCCCTACAATGAGCAGTTCTTC. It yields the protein CASRHPRNPYNEQFF.

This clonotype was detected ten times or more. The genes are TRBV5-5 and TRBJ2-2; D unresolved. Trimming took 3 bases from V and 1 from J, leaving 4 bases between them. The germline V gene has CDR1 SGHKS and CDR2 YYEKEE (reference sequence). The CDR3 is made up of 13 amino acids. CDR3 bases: TGTGCCAGCAGCTCCTGGAACACCGGGGAGCTGTTTTTT. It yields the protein CASSSWNTGELFF.

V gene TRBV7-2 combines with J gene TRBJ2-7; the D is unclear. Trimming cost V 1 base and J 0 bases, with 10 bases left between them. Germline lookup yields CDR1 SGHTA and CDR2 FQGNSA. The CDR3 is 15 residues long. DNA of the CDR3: TGTGCCAGCAGCTTAGACAGTCTTTACTCCTACGAGCAGTACTTC. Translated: CASSLDSLYSYEQYF.

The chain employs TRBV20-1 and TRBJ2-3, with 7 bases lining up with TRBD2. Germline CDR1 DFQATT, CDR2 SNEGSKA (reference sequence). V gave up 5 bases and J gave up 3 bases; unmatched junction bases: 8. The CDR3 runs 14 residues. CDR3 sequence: CSAPQRGRTDTQYF. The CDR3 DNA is TGCAGTGCTCCCCAGCGGGGAAGGACAGATACGCAGTATTTT.

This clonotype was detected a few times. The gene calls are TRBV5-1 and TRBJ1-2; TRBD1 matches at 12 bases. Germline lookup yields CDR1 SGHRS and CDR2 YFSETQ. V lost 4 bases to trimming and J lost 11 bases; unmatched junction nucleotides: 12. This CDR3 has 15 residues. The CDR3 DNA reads TGCGCCAGCAGCCCCGAGGGACAGGGGGCGTCAACTTACACCTTC. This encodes CASSPEGQGASTYTF.

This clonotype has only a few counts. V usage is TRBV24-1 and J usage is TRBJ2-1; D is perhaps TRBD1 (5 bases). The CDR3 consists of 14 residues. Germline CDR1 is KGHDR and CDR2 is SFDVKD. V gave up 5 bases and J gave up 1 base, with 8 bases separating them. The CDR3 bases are TGTGCCACCAGTGGAAAGGGGTCCTACAATGAGCAGTTCTTC. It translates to CATSGKGSYNEQFF.

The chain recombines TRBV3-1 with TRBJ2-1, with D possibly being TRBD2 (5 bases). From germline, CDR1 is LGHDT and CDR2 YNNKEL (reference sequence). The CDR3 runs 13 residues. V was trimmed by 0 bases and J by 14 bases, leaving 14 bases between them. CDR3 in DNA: TGTGCCAGCAGCCAAGACGCCGCGACTAAAAAGTTCTTC. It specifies CASSQDAATKKFF.

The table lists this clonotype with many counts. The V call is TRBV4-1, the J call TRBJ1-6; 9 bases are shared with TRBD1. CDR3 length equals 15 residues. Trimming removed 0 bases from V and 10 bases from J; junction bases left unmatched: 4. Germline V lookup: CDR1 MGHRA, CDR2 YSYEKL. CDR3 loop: CASSQEGTGKSPLHF. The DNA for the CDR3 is TGCGCCAGCAGCCAAGAAGGGACAGGGAAATCACCCCTCCACTTT.

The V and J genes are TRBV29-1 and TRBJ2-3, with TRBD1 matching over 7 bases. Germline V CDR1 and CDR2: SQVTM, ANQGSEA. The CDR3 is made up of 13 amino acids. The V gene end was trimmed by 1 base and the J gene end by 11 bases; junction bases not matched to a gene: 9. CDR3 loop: CSVEADRDSQQYF. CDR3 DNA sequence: TGCAGCGTTGAAGCGGATCGGGACAGCCAGCAGTATTTT.

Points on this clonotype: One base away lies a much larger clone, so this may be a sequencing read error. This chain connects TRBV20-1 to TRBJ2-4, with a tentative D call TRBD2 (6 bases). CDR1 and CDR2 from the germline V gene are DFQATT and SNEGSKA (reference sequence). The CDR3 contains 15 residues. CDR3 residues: CSAREFGGAKNIHYF. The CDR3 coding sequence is TGCAGTGCTAGAGAGTTCGGGGGAGCCAAAAACATTCACTACTTC.